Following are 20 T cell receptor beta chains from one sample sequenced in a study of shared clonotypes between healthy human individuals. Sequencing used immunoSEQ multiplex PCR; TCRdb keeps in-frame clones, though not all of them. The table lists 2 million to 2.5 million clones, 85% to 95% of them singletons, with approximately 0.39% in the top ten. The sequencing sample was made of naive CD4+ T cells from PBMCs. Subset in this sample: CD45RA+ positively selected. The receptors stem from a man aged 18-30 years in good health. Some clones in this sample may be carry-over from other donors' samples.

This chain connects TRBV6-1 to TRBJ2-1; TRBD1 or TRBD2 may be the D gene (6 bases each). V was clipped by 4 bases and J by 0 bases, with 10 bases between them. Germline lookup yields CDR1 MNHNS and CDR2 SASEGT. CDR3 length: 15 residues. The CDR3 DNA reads TGTGCCAGCAGTGGACGGGGGCGCTCCTACAATGAGCAGTTCTTC. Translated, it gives CASSGRGRSYNEQFF.

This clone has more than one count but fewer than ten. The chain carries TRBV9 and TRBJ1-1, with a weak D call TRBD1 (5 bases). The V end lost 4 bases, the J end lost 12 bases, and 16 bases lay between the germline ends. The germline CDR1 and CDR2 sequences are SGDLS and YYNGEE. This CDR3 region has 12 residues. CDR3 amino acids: CASSSPAGGTFF. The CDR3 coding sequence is TGTGCCAGCAGCTCACCCGCGGGGGGTACTTTCTTT.

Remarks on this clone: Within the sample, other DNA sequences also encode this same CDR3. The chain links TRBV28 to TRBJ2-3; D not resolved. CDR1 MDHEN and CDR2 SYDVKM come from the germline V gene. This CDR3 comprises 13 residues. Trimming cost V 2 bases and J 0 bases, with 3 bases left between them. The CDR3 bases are TGTGCCAGCAGTTTAGGGAGCACAGATACGCAGTATTTT. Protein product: CASSLGSTDTQYF. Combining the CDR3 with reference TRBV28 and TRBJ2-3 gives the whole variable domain DVKVTQSSRYLVKRTGEKVFLECVQDMDHENMFWYRQDPGLGLRLIYFSYDVKMKEKGDIPEGYSVSREKKERFSLILESASTNQTSMYLCASSLGSTDTQYFGPGTRLTVL.

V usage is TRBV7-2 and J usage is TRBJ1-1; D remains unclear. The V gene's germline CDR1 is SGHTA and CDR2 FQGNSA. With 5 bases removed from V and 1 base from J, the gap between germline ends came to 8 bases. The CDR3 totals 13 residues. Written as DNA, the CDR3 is TGTGCCAGCAGCAAAGGGAGGAACACTGAAGCTTTCTTT. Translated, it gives CASSKGRNTEAFF.

The CDR3, as DNA: TGTGCCAGCAGCCAGCTCCCTCGTGGCACAGATACGCAGTATTTT. This translates into CASSQLPRGTDTQYF. The chain carries TRBV4-2 and TRBJ2-3; D unclear. The CDR3 has 15 amino acids. Germline V gene lookup returns CDR1 LGHNA and CDR2 YNFKEQ. Trimming took 3 bases from V and 1 from J, leaving 11 bases between them.

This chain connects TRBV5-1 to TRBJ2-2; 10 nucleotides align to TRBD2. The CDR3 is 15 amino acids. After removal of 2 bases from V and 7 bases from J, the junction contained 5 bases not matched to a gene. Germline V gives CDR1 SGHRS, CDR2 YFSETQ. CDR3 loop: CASSFLAGADGELFF. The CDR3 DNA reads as TGCGCCAGCAGCTTCCTAGCGGGAGCGGACGGGGAGCTGTTTTTT.

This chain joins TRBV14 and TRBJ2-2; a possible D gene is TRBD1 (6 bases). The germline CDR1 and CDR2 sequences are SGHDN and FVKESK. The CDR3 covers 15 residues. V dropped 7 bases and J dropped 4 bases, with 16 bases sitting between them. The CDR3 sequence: CASTKSGAGTGELFF. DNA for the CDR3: TGTGCCAGCACGAAGTCAGGGGCGGGCACCGGGGAGCTGTTTTTT.

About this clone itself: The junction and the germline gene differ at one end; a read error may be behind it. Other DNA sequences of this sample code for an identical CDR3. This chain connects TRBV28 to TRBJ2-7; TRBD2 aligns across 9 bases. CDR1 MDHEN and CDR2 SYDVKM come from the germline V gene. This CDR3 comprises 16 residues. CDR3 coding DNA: TGCGCCAGCAGTGCCCTCGGGCCAGCGGGAGGCAACGAGCAGTACTTC. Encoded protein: CASSALGPAGGNEQYF.

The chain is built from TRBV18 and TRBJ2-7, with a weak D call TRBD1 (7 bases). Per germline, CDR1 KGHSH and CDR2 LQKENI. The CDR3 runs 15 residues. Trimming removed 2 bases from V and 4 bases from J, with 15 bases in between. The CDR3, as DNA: TGTGCCAGCTCACCAGGGCAGGGGGGCCCTTACGAGCAGTACTTC. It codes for CASSPGQGGPYEQYF.

CDR3 residues: CASRAESGTLEAFF. For the CDR3, the DNA is TGTGCCAGCAGGGCCGAATCCGGGACCCTAGAAGCTTTCTTT. The chain joins TRBV2 to TRBJ1-1; weak D call: TRBD1 (5 bases). The CDR3 has 14 amino acids. Germline V gene sequence: CDR1 SNHLY, CDR2 FYNNEI. The V gene lost 6 bases and the J gene lost 8 bases, with 19 bases spanning the gap.

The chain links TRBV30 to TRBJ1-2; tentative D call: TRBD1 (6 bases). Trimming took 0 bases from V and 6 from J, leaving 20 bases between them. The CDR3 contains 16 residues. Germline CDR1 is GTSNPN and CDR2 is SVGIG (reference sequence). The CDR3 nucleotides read TGTGCCTGGAGTGTAACGGTACGACGAAGGGGGGATGGCTACACCTTC. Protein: CAWSVTVRRRGDGYTF.

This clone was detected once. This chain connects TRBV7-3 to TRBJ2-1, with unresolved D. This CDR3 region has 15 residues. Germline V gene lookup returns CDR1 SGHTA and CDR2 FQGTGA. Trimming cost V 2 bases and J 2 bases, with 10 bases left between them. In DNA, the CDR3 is TGTGCCAGCAGCTTACGTTCTAGACCCTACAATGAGCAGTTCTTC. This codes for CASSLRSRPYNEQFF.

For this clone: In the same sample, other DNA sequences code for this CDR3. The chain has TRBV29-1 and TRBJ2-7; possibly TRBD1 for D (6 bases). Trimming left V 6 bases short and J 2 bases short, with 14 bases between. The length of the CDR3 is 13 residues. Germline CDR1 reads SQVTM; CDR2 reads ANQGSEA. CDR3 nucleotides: TGCAGCGTGGGTGGCAGGGGTACCTACGAGCAGTACTTC. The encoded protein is CSVGGRGTYEQYF.

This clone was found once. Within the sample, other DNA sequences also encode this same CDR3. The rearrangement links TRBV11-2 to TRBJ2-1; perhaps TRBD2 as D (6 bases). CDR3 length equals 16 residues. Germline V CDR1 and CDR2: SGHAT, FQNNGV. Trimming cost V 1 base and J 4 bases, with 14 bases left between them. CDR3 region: CASSLVGSGSYNEQFF. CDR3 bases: TGTGCCAGCAGCTTAGTCGGGAGCGGGTCTTACAATGAGCAGTTCTTC.

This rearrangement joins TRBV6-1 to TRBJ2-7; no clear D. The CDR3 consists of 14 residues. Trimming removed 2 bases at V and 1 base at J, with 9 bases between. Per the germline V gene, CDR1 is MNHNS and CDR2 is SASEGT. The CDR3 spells CASSERVGSYEQYF. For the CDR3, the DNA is TGTGCCAGCAGTGAAAGGGTGGGGTCCTACGAGCAGTACTTC.

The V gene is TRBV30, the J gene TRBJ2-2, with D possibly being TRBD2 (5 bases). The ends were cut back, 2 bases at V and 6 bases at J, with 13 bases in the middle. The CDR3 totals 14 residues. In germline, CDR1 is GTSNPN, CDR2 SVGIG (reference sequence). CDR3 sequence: CAWSTPLAAGELFF. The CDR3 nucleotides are TGTGCCTGGAGTACCCCTCTAGCTGCCGGGGAGCTGTTTTTT.

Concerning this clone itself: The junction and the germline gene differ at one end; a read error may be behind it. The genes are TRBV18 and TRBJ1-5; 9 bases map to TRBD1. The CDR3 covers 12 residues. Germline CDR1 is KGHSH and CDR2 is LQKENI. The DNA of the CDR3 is TGTGCCAGCTCACCGGGGGACAGGGCTGTCTATTTT. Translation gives CASSPGDRAVYF.

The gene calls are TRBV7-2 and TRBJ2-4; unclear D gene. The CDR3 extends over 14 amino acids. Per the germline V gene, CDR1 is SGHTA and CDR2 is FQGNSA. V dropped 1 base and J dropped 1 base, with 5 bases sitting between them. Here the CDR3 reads CASSLELAKNIQYF. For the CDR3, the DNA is TGTGCCAGCAGCTTAGAGTTGGCCAAAAACATTCAGTACTTC.

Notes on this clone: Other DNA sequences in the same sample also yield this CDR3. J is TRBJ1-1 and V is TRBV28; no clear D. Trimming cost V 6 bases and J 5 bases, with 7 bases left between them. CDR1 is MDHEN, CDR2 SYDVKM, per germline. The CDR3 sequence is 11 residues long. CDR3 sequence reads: CASSTRTEAFF. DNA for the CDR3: TGTGCCAGCAGCACTAGGACTGAAGCTTTCTTT.

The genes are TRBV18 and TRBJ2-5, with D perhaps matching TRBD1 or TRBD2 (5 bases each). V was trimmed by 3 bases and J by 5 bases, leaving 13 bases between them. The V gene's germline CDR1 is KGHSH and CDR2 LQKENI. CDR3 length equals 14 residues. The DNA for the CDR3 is TGTGCCAGCTCACCGTACCAGGGCGGGGAGACCCAGTACTTC. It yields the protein CASSPYQGGETQYF.